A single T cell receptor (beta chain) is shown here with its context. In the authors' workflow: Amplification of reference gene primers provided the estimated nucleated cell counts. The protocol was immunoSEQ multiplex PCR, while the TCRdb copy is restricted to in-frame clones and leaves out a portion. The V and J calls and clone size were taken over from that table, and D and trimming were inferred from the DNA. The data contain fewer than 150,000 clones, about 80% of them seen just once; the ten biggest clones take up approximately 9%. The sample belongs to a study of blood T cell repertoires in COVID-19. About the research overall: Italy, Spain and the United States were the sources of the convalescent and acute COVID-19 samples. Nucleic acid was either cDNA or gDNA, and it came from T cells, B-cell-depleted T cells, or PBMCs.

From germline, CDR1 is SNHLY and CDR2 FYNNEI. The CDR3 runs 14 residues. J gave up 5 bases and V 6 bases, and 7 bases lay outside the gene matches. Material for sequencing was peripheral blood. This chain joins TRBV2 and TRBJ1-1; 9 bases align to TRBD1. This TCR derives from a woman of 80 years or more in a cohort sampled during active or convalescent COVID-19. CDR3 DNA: TGTGCCAGCAGGCCTCAACAGGGGGCGACTGAAGCTTTCTTT. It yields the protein CASRPQQGATEAFF.